These 28 T cell receptor beta chains were all obtained from the same sample, sequenced in a study of blood T cells in healthy people across ages (dated by TCRdb to about 2015). The method was 5' RACE. Sequencing used an Illumina HiSeq 2500. The second PCR ran for roughly 7 to 11 cycles and used a J-beta primer mix along with a sample-barcoded 5' primer. TCRdb took the public reads, trimmed them with fastp at Q25, ran MiXCR for clone calling and kept in-frame beta chains. Entries that share a CDR3 protein sequence are merged under the most common genes and DNA. A total of approximately 810,000 distinct CDR3 sequences appear in this sample, around 36% of them only once. Jointly, the top ten make up 10% to 15% of the sample. The sample comprised blood. The receptors were sampled from a young man in good health.

This clonotype has at least ten counts. CDR3 sequence reads: CASSLAGTEETQYF. DNA for the CDR3: TGCGCCAGCAGCTTGGCCGGGACAGAAGAGACCCAGTACTTC. The chain recombines TRBV5-1 with TRBJ2-5; 7 bases agree with TRBD1. The CDR3 is 14 residues long. After removal of 0 bases from V and 3 bases from J, the junction contained 2 bases not matched to a gene. CDR1 SGHRS and CDR2 YFSETQ come from the germline V gene.

This clonotype showed up many times. CDR3 residues: CASSRITDTQYF. The CDR3 bases are TGTGCCAGCAGCCGGATCACAGATACGCAGTATTTT. V usage is TRBV7-9 and J usage is TRBJ2-3; no reliable D call. Germline V gene lookup returns CDR1 SEHNR and CDR2 FQNEAQ (reference sequence). Trimming took 5 bases from V and 2 from J, leaving 5 bases between them. This CDR3 has 12 residues.

This chain connects TRBV20-1 to TRBJ2-1; D gene unclear. The DNA end lines up better with TRBJ2-7; the J call may be wrong. Germline CDR1 and CDR2: DFQATT and SNEGSKA (reference sequence). The CDR3 totals 13 residues. Here the CDR3 reads CSASLSGYNEQYF. CDR3 bases: TGCAGTGCTAGTTTATCTGGATACAATGAGCAGTACTTC.

This clonotype was counted once. The chain has TRBV6-5 and TRBJ2-1, with D unresolved. Germline V lookup: CDR1 MNHEY, CDR2 SVGAGI. V was shortened by 0 bases and J by 13 bases, with 22 bases between the two germline ends. The CDR3 loop spans 16 amino acids. The chain's CDR3 is CASSYSEGSNEETQFF. CDR3 in DNA: TGTGCCAGCAGTTACTCCGAAGGCTCCAACGAGGAGACCCAGTTCTTC.

A remark on this clonotype: Given a much more abundant clone one base away, this may be a read error. The V and J genes are TRBV12-3 or TRBV12-4 and TRBJ2-7; D gene uncertain. V was clipped by 6 bases and J by 6 bases, with 12 bases between them. The CDR3 runs 12 residues. CDR3: CASRFTAIEQYF. CDR3 bases: TGTGCCAGCAGGTTCACAGCGATCGAGCAGTACTTC.

J is TRBJ2-5 and V is TRBV20-1; the D is unclear. This CDR3 contains 15 residues. The germline V gene encodes CDR1 DFQATT and CDR2 SNEGSKA (reference sequence). V was pared by 3 bases and J by 2 bases, with 16 bases between. CDR3: CSARMAEPRQETQYF. DNA for the CDR3: TGCAGTGCTAGGATGGCGGAGCCTCGACAAGAGACCCAGTACTTC.

The chain has TRBV20-1 and TRBJ2-4; TRBD2 might be the D (5 bases). The J call may not be correct, given that the DNA end is closer to TRBJ2-7. Germline CDR1 and CDR2: DFQATT and SNEGSKA (reference sequence). The length of the CDR3 is 12 residues. The CDR3 nucleotides read TGCAGTGCTAGCGGGGATCCCTACGAGCAGTACTTC. Its translation is CSASGDPYEQYF.

The sample holds one count of this clonotype. The germline gene is not matched at one end of the junction; a read error may be the cause. The gene calls are TRBV4-1 and TRBJ2-5, with D perhaps matching TRBD1 or TRBD2 (5 bases each). The germline gives CDR1 MGHRA, CDR2 YSYEKL. The CDR3 length is 13 residues. The CDR3: CAGSRDAGETQYF. The CDR3 bases are TGCGCCGGCAGCCGGGACGCTGGGGAGACCCAGTACTTC.

Points on this clonotype: Being one base from a much bigger clone, this may be a read error. The chain recombines TRBV12-3 or TRBV12-4 with TRBJ2-1, with D hard to call. The CDR3 is made up of 13 amino acids. CDR3 coding DNA: TGTACCAGCAGAAACAGTGGATACAATGAGCAGTTCTTC. Translation gives CTSRNSGYNEQFF.

The chain is built from TRBV29-1 and TRBJ2-5; TRBD1 matches at 7 bases. There are 14 residues in the CDR3. Germline trimming cut 8 bases from V and 4 bases from J; bases unmatched to any gene: 13. The germline V gene encodes CDR1 SQVTM and CDR2 ANQGSEA. The CDR3 spells CSPAPATGAETQYF. The CDR3 DNA sequence: TGCAGCCCCGCCCCGGCAACAGGGGCAGAGACCCAGTACTTC.

In its sample, this clonotype was seen a few times. The chain uses TRBV2 and TRBJ1-1; 10 bases are a match to TRBD1. Germline loops: CDR1 SNHLY, CDR2 FYNNEI. V trimming: 6 bases; J trimming: 6 bases; junction bases outside the gene matches: 4. This CDR3 is built from 13 residues. The DNA for the CDR3 is TGTGCCAGCAGCGGACAGGGGGTCGCTGAAGCTTTCTTT. Translating it yields CASSGQGVAEAFF. Full variable domain (remainder filled in from reference TRBV2 and TRBJ1-1): EPEVTQTPSHQVTQMGQEVILRCVPISNHLYFYWYRQILGQKVEFLVSFYNNEISEKSEIFDDQFSVERPDGSNFTLKIRSTKLEDSAMYFCASSGQGVAEAFFGQGTRLTVV.

The sample holds many counts of this clonotype. Here the CDR3 DNA reads TGTGCCAGCAGCTTGGTGACAGCTACCCTTAGCACAGATACGCAGTATTTT. Residues: CASSLVTATLSTDTQYF. The rearrangement uses TRBV5-6 and TRBJ2-3; possibly TRBD1 for D (5 bases). Germline V gene lookup returns CDR1 SGHDT and CDR2 YYEEEE. The CDR3 is 17 residues long. V was clipped by 0 bases and J by 0 bases, with 14 bases between them.

V is TRBV10-3 and J is TRBJ2-6; D is possibly TRBD2 (5 bases). The V end was cut by 3 bases, the J end by 3 bases, with 21 bases between. In germline, CDR1 is ENHRY, CDR2 SYGVKD. This CDR3 has 19 residues. DNA of the CDR3: TGTGCCATCAGTGATAGAGGGAAGAGGACGGCTTTTGGGGCCAACGTCCTGACTTTC. Amino acids: CAISDRGKRTAFGANVLTF.

The chain links TRBV12-3 or TRBV12-4 to TRBJ2-7; the match to TRBD1 covers 8 bases. This CDR3 comprises 16 residues. V was clipped by 3 bases and J by 7 bases; unmatched bases: 14. CDR3 amino acids: CASSFGRQGLLNEQYF. DNA for the CDR3: TGTGCCAGCAGTTTTGGGCGACAGGGGCTATTGAATGAGCAGTACTTC.

The chain has TRBV7-2 and TRBJ1-5; TRBD1 agrees at 11 bases. Germline trimming cut 3 bases from V and 7 bases from J; bases unmatched to any gene: 5. CDR3 length: 15 residues. Germline CDR1 reads SGHTA; CDR2 reads FQGNSA. As DNA, the CDR3 is TGTGCCAGCAGCTTGGGACAGGGGGGCAGCCAGCCCCAGCATTTT. Translating gives CASSLGQGGSQPQHF.

The chain uses TRBV7-2 and TRBJ1-6; possible D gene TRBD1, 5 bases. This CDR3 is 17 amino acids long. Trimming stripped 3 bases from V and 9 bases from J, with 21 bases between. Germline CDR1 SGHTA, CDR2 FQGNSA. CDR3 residues: CASSLAPGGRAGSPLHF. DNA for the CDR3: TGTGCCAGCAGCTTGGCTCCTGGGGGACGGGCGGGTTCACCCCTCCACTTT.

The genes are TRBV6-1 and TRBJ1-3, with 7 nucleotides matching TRBD1. Germline loops: CDR1 MNHNS, CDR2 SASEGT. The CDR3 spans 17 residues. The junction had 12 bases not matched to a gene; V was cut back by 1 base and J by 6 bases. CDR3 loop: CASSEDPGTDAENTIYF. The CDR3 DNA reads as TGTGCCAGCAGTGAAGACCCAGGGACAGATGCTGAAAACACCATATATTTT.

The V and J genes are TRBV4-1 and TRBJ2-3; 14 bases are a match to TRBD2. Germline assignment: CDR1 MGHRA and CDR2 YSYEKL. CDR3 length: 18 residues. V dropped 4 bases and J dropped 14; count of bases not matched to a gene: 20. The CDR3 DNA reads TGCGCCAGCAGCCCCCTTTTGGCGACTAGCGGGAGGGCCCGCGCAGGGTATTTT. Protein product: CASSPLLATSGRARAGYF.

This clonotype has a handful of counts. The V and J genes are TRBV6-2 or TRBV6-3 and TRBJ1-1; a weak D match, TRBD1 (5 bases). Trimming cost V 6 bases and J 0 bases, with 20 bases left between them. The length of the CDR3 is 17 residues. Germline CDR1 reads MNHEY; CDR2 reads SVGEGT. CDR3 in amino acids: CASSHLPRGAMNTEAFF. DNA of the CDR3: TGTGCCAGCAGCCACCTCCCGAGGGGAGCAATGAACACTGAAGCTTTCTTT.

This rearrangement joins TRBV7-9 to TRBJ2-4; the match to TRBD2 covers 7 bases. The CDR3 is 14 residues long. The germline gives CDR1 SEHNR, CDR2 FQNEAQ (reference sequence). Trimming at V came to 1 base and at J to 13 bases, leaving 10 bases not matched to a gene. This CDR3 reads CASSLVGTIREQYF. For the CDR3, the DNA is TGTGCCAGCAGCTTAGTCGGGACTATTAGGGAGCAGTACTTC.

A few counts support this clonotype. The chain couples TRBV6-5 to TRBJ1-1; no firm D call. Germline V gives CDR1 MNHEY, CDR2 SVGAGI. CDR3 size: 16 residues. The germline V and J ends were trimmed by 1 base and 3 bases, with 15 bases remaining between them. The CDR3, as DNA: TGTGCCAGCAGTTACTGGGTAGGAGGATCCCACACTGAAGCTTTCTTT. Translated: CASSYWVGGSHTEAFF.

This sequence joins TRBV20-1 and TRBJ1-5, with unresolved D. Germline V gene lookup returns CDR1 DFQATT and CDR2 SNEGSKA (reference sequence). The CDR3 consists of 18 residues. Trimming left V 0 bases short and J 0 bases short, with 18 bases between. CDR3 sequence: CSAREKGRHLYSNQPQHF. The CDR3 DNA follows: TGCAGTGCTAGAGAAAAGGGCAGGCACCTGTATAGCAATCAGCCCCAGCATTTT.

This clonotype was detected only a few times. V is TRBV4-1 and J is TRBJ2-3; TRBD2 matches 7 bases. J gave up 5 bases and V 7 bases, and 15 bases lay outside the gene matches. Germline values: CDR1 MGHRA, CDR2 YSYEKL. The length of the CDR3 is 16 residues. In nucleotides, the CDR3 is TGCGCCAGCAACGCCAATCCTAGCGGTAAACTAGATACGCAGTATTTT. Its protein product is CASNANPSGKLDTQYF.

The rearrangement joins TRBV6-2 or TRBV6-3 to TRBJ2-3; 11 bases line up with TRBD2. V lost 7 bases and J lost 3; bases outside the gene matches: 6. This CDR3 is 15 amino acids long. From germline, CDR1 is MNHEY and CDR2 SVGEGT. The CDR3 sequence is CASKNWTSGTDTQYF. The CDR3 DNA is TGTGCCAGCAAGAACTGGACTAGCGGGACAGATACGCAGTATTTT.

V is TRBV18 and J is TRBJ2-7; 8 positions match TRBD1. Unmatched junction bases numbered 8, after V lost 5 bases and J lost 5 bases. Germline lookup yields CDR1 KGHSH and CDR2 LQKENI. The CDR3 length is 14 residues. The CDR3 region is CASSTSGTGNEQYF. The CDR3 DNA reads as TGTGCCAGCTCAACCTCCGGGACAGGAAACGAGCAGTACTTC.

V gene TRBV20-1 combines with J gene TRBJ2-3, with TRBD2 identical over 11 bases. V trimming: 0 bases; J trimming: 5 bases; junction bases outside the gene matches: 10. This CDR3 is 17 amino acids long. The germline V gene encodes CDR1 DFQATT and CDR2 SNEGSKA (reference sequence). In DNA form, the CDR3 reads TGCAGTGCTAGAGAAATCCGCACTAGCGGGGGCCTAGATACGCAGTATTTT. Translated, it gives CSAREIRTSGGLDTQYF.

This clonotype was counted only a few times. The chain recombines TRBV12-3 or TRBV12-4 with TRBJ2-1, with 10 bases matching TRBD2. This CDR3 is 15 amino acids long. The ends lost 6 bases at V and 2 bases at J; junction bases unmatched: 4. The CDR3 DNA reads as TGTGCCAGCAGGGTAGCGGGGGGCGCCTACAATGAGCAGTTCTTC. It specifies CASRVAGGAYNEQFF.

The V gene is TRBV2, the J gene TRBJ1-2; 8 bases line up with TRBD1. This CDR3 has 14 amino acids. Trimming at V came to 6 bases and at J to 5 bases, leaving 8 bases not matched to a gene. CDR1 is SNHLY and CDR2 is FYNNEI in the germline V gene. The CDR3 loop reads CASRYQGAGYGYTF. The CDR3 nucleotides read TGTGCCAGCAGATACCAGGGGGCTGGGTATGGCTACACCTTC.